This TCR beta chain was sequenced during a study of shared clonotypes between healthy human individuals. Across the whole study: The donors, two women and a few men, were aged 18 to 49.

V lost 5 bases and J lost 1; bases outside the gene matches: 1. The CDR3 is 14 residues long. The germline V gene encodes CDR1 SGHRS and CDR2 YFSETQ. The count of this clone is one. Other DNA sequences in this sample translate to the same CDR3. Tens of millions of PBMCs went into genomic DNA for unsorted samples. The run depth of the assay was deep. Assay: immunoSEQ multiplex PCR; the TCRdb copy retains only in-frame clones and omits some. The data contain 450,000 to 500,000 clones, about 82% of them singletons. The chain joins TRBV5-1 to TRBJ2-5; 11 bases align to TRBD2. Sequencing was performed on PBMCs. The TCR comes from a woman in her forties in good health. Some clones in this sample may be carry-over from other donors' samples. The CDR3 DNA reads TGCGCCAGCAGGGGGACTAGCGGCCAAGAGACCCAGTACTTC. This codes for CASRGTSGQETQYF. Filled out from reference TRBV5-1 and TRBJ2-5, the complete variable domain reads KAGVTQTPRYLIKTRGQQVTLSCSPISGHRSVSWYQQTPGQGLQFLFEYFSETQRNKGNFPGRFSGRQFSNSRSEMNVSTLELGDSALYLCASRGTSGQETQYFGPGTRLLVL.